Included here is one TCR beta chain sequence, with context. The antigen is not known. TCRdb keeps only in-frame clones here, not all; method: immunoSEQ multiplex PCR. The repertoire has 80,000 or so clones, roughly nine tenths of them found once; the top ten carry about 8%. This entry comes from a study of OX40 agonist ivuxolimab in advanced cancers. As for the study in general: Patients received intravenous ivuxolimab every 2 weeks at 0.01 to 10 mg/kg. The mean age was roughly 60 years, ranging from about 20 to 79, with 82.7% of participants male. Whole-study findings and limits: Mean expanded clone counts were higher in CD8+ than CD4+ T cells.

The V end was cut by 3 bases, the J end by 4 bases, with 12 bases between. Germline CDR1 and CDR2: SGHNT and YENEEA. The CDR3 has 15 residues. The clonotype comes from an adult with an advanced solid tumor such as melanoma, head and neck, liver or kidney cancer. V usage is TRBV11-3 and J usage is TRBJ2-2; a possible D gene is TRBD2 (5 bases). The specimen comprised CD4+ or CD8+ T cells sorted from blood, sampled in a trial of the OX40 agonist ivuxolimab. The CDR3 DNA reads TGTGCCAGCAGCTTCCGGGGTGGTGGCACCGGGGAGCTGTTTTTT. As protein: CASSFRGGGTGELFF.